The next 14 T cell receptor beta chains were all read from a single sample in a study of blood T cell repertoires in COVID-19. Measured with immunoSEQ multiplex PCR; TCRdb has only the in-frame clones, and not every one. The table includes fewer than 200,000 clones, more than 80% detected once. The material sequenced was peripheral blood. Receptor source: a man in his forties or fifties with acute or convalescent COVID-19.

This rearrangement joins TRBV7-2 to TRBJ2-3; TRBD2 might be the D (6 bases). The CDR3 contains 13 residues. CDR1 and CDR2 from the germline V gene are SGHTA and FQGNSA. V lost 1 base and J 6 bases, leaving 8 bases between the germline ends. CDR3 nucleotide sequence: TGTGCCAGCAGCTTAGTAGCGGCGGATACGCAGTATTTT. This gives the protein CASSLVAADTQYF. Supplemented by reference TRBV7-2 and TRBJ2-3, the full variable domain reads GAGVSQSPSNKVTEKGKDVELRCDPISGHTALYWYRQSLGQGLEFLIYFQGNSAPDKSGLPSDRFSAERTGGSVSTLTIQRTQQEDSAVYLCASSLVAADTQYFGPGTRLTVL.

The V gene is TRBV7-9, the J gene TRBJ1-1, with TRBD1 as a possible D gene (6 bases). CDR3 length: 15 amino acids. Germline V gene lookup returns CDR1 SEHNR and CDR2 FQNEAQ (reference sequence). V gave up 5 bases and J gave up 0 bases, with 13 bases separating them. CDR3 in amino acids: CASSDAQGMNTEAFF. The CDR3, as DNA: TGTGCCAGCAGCGATGCACAGGGTATGAACACTGAAGCTTTCTTT.

This clone was observed once. V and J are TRBV5-1 and TRBJ2-3; 7 bases are shared with TRBD1. Germline assignment: CDR1 SGHRS and CDR2 YFSETQ. The CDR3 runs to 16 residues. The J segment lost 5 bases and the V segment lost 3 bases, leaving 12 bases of the junction unmatched. The CDR3 spells CASSSPGTELIDTQYF. CDR3 DNA sequence: TGCGCCAGCAGCTCCCCCGGGACAGAGCTGATAGATACGCAGTATTTT.

This clone was observed a single time. This chain uses TRBV12-3 or TRBV12-4 with TRBJ2-7; tentatively, D is TRBD1 (6 bases). This CDR3 has 12 amino acids. Between the trimmed V and J ends, which lost 2 bases and 7 bases, there was a span of 9 bases. The CDR3 DNA is TGTGCCAGCAGTTTACAGGGGCGAGAGCAGTACTTC. It yields the protein CASSLQGREQYF.

The chain combines TRBV5-1 with TRBJ1-1, with unresolved D. The V and J ends lost 2 bases and 2 bases respectively, with 7 bases between them. Germline assignment: CDR1 SGHRS and CDR2 YFSETQ. This CDR3 region has 13 residues. The CDR3 spells CASSFTRNTEAFF. In nucleotides, the CDR3 is TGCGCCAGCAGCTTTACGAGAAACACTGAAGCTTTCTTT.

This sequence joins TRBV12-5 and TRBJ2-2, with TRBD1 matching 8 bases. The CDR3 totals 15 residues. V shed 7 bases and J 4 bases; nucleotides not matched to a gene: 8. CDR1 is LGHNT and CDR2 is FRNRAP in the germline V gene. CDR3 in amino acids: CASAPGTGPTGELFF. CDR3 bases: TGTGCTAGTGCCCCGGGGACAGGCCCCACCGGGGAGCTGTTTTTT.

V gene TRBV28 combines with J gene TRBJ1-1, with TRBD1 as a possible D gene (5 bases). CDR1 is MDHEN, CDR2 SYDVKM, per germline. Trimming removed 1 base from V and 1 base from J, with 10 bases in between. The CDR3 loop spans 15 amino acids. The CDR3 loop is CASSLYQGGNTEAFF. DNA of the CDR3: TGTGCCAGCAGTTTATATCAGGGAGGGAACACTGAAGCTTTCTTT.

This rearrangement joins TRBV5-1 to TRBJ2-1, with TRBD2 matching 11 bases. This CDR3 is built from 15 residues. The germline CDR1 and CDR2 sequences are SGHRS and YFSETQ. The V and J ends lost 0 bases and 5 bases, in that order; junction bases with no gene match: 1. CDR3 region: CASSLVAGGHNEQFF. The CDR3 region has the DNA TGCGCCAGCAGCTTGGTAGCGGGGGGGCACAATGAGCAGTTCTTC.

The DNA of the CDR3 is TGTGCCAGCAGTTCGTCCTGGGGGCGCGATGAGCAGTTCTTC. This sequence encodes CASSSSWGRDEQFF. This rearrangement joins TRBV27 to TRBJ2-1; a weak D match, TRBD1 (6 bases). Germline CDR1 MNHEY, CDR2 SMNVEV (reference sequence). The length of the CDR3 is 14 residues. Trimming removed 4 bases at V and 8 bases at J, with 15 bases between.

V gene TRBV5-1 combines with J gene TRBJ1-2, with 7 bases lining up with TRBD1. The CDR3 has 15 residues. V was clipped by 2 bases and J by 3 bases; unmatched bases: 7. The germline V gene encodes CDR1 SGHRS and CDR2 YFSETQ. The CDR3 coding sequence is TGCGCCAGCAGCTTCTTCACAGGGGATCACTATGGCTACACCTTC. Amino acid sequence: CASSFFTGDHYGYTF. The whole variable domain, filled in from reference TRBV5-1 and TRBJ1-2, reads KAGVTQTPRYLIKTRGQQVTLSCSPISGHRSVSWYQQTPGQGLQFLFEYFSETQRNKGNFPGRFSGRQFSNSRSEMNVSTLELGDSALYLCASSFFTGDHYGYTFGSGTRLTVV.

The V call is TRBV24-1, the J call TRBJ2-5; 7 nucleotides line up with TRBD1. Germline CDR1 reads KGHDR; CDR2 reads SFDVKD. The CDR3 consists of 15 residues. The V segment lost 3 bases and the J segment 2 bases; nucleotides outside the gene matches: 5. The CDR3 reads CATSDTGTAQETQYF. CDR3 in DNA: TGTGCCACCAGTGATACCGGGACAGCGCAAGAGACCCAGTACTTC.

This chain connects TRBV19 to TRBJ1-1, with unresolved D. Germline V gives CDR1 LNHDA, CDR2 SQIVND (reference sequence). Trimming took 2 bases from V and 11 from J, leaving 12 bases between them. This CDR3 is built from 12 residues. The CDR3 sequence: CASSIRSSEAFF. In nucleotides, the CDR3 is TGTGCCAGTAGTATACGCTCGAGCGAGGCTTTCTTT.

The rearrangement joins TRBV5-1 to TRBJ1-6, with 8 nucleotides matching TRBD1. The V gene's germline CDR1 is SGHRS and CDR2 YFSETQ. J gave up 9 bases and V 4 bases, and 9 bases lay outside the gene matches. CDR3 length: 15 amino acids. In nucleotides, the CDR3 is TGCGCCAGCAGCGTAGGACAGGGAGGCAGTTCACCCCTCCACTTT. It translates to CASSVGQGGSSPLHF.

The J gene is TRBJ2-7, the V gene TRBV5-1, with 13 bases fitting TRBD2. Germline V gene sequence: CDR1 SGHRS, CDR2 YFSETQ. This CDR3 comprises 14 residues. The ends lost 0 bases at V and 6 bases at J; junction bases unmatched: 0. The CDR3 region is CASSLGTSGSEQYF. The CDR3 nucleotides read TGCGCCAGCAGCTTGGGGACTAGCGGGAGCGAGCAGTACTTC.